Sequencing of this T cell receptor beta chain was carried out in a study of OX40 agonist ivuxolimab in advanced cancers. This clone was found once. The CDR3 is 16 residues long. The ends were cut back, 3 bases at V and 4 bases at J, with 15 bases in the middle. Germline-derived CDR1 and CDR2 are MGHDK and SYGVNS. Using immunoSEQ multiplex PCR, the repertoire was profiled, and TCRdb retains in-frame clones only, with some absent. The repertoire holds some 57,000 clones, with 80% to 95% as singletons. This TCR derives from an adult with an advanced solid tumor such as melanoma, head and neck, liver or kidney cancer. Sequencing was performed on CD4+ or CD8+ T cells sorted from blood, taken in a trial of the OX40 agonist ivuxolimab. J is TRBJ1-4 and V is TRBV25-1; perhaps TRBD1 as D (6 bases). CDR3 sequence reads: CASSERRDKYNEKLFF. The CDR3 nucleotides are TGTGCCAGCAGTGAGCGCCGGGACAAGTATAATGAAAAACTGTTTTTT.